A selection of T cell receptor beta chains follows, all from one sample in a study of cytomegalovirus exposure and HLA in healthy donors. Profiling relied on immunoSEQ multiplex PCR, and the TCRdb table lists in-frame clones only, not all of them. The repertoire table contains 50,000 to 70,000 clones. The source material was PBMCs. The receptors were sampled from a woman in her late teens or twenties in good health and CMV-seronegative. Both conserved end residues are part of each CDR3. D genes are given only for firm matches. Rows may omit the clone size; those that give it use once, few, many or a size class.

v_gene: TRBV19
j_gene: TRBJ2-7
abundance: -
d_gene: TRBD1
CDR3nt: TGTGCCAGTAGTACTAGGGACAGGGTTTCCTACGAGCAGTACTTC
CDR3aa: CASSTRDRVSYEQYF

v_gene: TRBV9
j_gene: TRBJ1-1
abundance: -
d_gene: -
CDR3nt: TGTGCCAGCAGCGCCGGGGGATTCGCGGACACTGAAGCTTTCTTT
CDR3aa: CASSAGGFADTEAFF

v_gene: TRBV4-2
j_gene: TRBJ2-1
abundance: -
d_gene: TRBD2
CDR3nt: TGTGCCAGCAGCCAAGCGTTCGGACTAGCGGGCAATGAGCAGTTCTTC
CDR3aa: CASSQAFGLAGNEQFF

v_gene: TRBV11-3
j_gene: TRBJ2-7
abundance: -
d_gene: -
CDR3nt: TGTGCCAGCAGCTTAAACGCCAGGAACTACGAGCAGTACTTC
CDR3aa: CASSLNARNYEQYF

v_gene: TRBV28
j_gene: TRBJ1-4
abundance: -
d_gene: TRBD1
CDR3nt: TGTGCCAGCAGAAAACAACAGGGGGGGGTTGAAAAACTGTTTTTT
CDR3aa: CASRKQQGGVEKLFF

v_gene: TRBV18
j_gene: TRBJ1-4
abundance: -
d_gene: -
CDR3nt: TGTGCCAGCTCACCAGCCGAGGAGGGAAAACTGTTTTTT
CDR3aa: CASSPAEEGKLFF

v_gene: TRBV5-1
j_gene: TRBJ2-7
abundance: -
d_gene: TRBD1
CDR3nt: TGCGCCAGCAGCTACGGACAGGGAGGTGTAGTCTACGAGCAGTACTTC
CDR3aa: CASSYGQGGVVYEQYF

v_gene: TRBV6-6
j_gene: TRBJ1-5
abundance: -
d_gene: -
CDR3nt: TGTGCCAGCAGGACGGGTAGCAATCAGCCCCAGCATTTT
CDR3aa: CASRTGSNQPQHF

v_gene: TRBV5-1
j_gene: TRBJ2-1
abundance: medium-sized
d_gene: -
CDR3nt: TGCGCCAGCAGCTTGCTTGCGGGTACAGACAATGAGCAGTTCTTC
CDR3aa: CASSLLAGTDNEQFF

v_gene: TRBV29-1
j_gene: TRBJ1-3
abundance: -
d_gene: -
CDR3nt: TGCAGCGTTGGTTCAATGATGGACGGGAGCTCTGGAAACACCATATATTTT
CDR3aa: CSVGSMMDGSSGNTIYF

v_gene: TRBV6-1
j_gene: TRBJ1-5
abundance: -
d_gene: TRBD1
CDR3nt: TGTGCCAGCAGTGAAGGACAGGGATATGAGCCCCAGCATTTT
CDR3aa: CASSEGQGYEPQHF

v_gene: TRBV30
j_gene: TRBJ2-1
abundance: -
d_gene: -
CDR3nt: TGTGCCTCCGCAGCGGGCTACAATGAGCAGTTCTTC
CDR3aa: CASAAGYNEQFF

v_gene: TRBV9
j_gene: TRBJ2-6
abundance: -
d_gene: -
CDR3nt: TGTGCCAGCAGCGAGAGTATAGGGGCCAACGTCCTGACTTTC
CDR3aa: CASSESIGANVLTF

v_gene: TRBV6-5
j_gene: TRBJ1-2
abundance: -
d_gene: -
CDR3nt: TGTGCCAGCAGTTACCAACCGGTTAACTATGGCTACACCTTC
CDR3aa: CASSYQPVNYGYTF

v_gene: TRBV18
j_gene: TRBJ1-1
abundance: -
d_gene: TRBD1
CDR3nt: TGTGCCAGCTCCCCCAATGTGGGACAGCACGAAGCTTTCTTT
CDR3aa: CASSPNVGQHEAFF

v_gene: TRBV6-5
j_gene: TRBJ1-2
abundance: -
d_gene: -
CDR3nt: TGTGCCAGCAGTCGACTTCAGGGGAATGGCTACACCTTC
CDR3aa: CASSRLQGNGYTF

v_gene: TRBV6-1
j_gene: TRBJ1-3
abundance: -
d_gene: TRBD1
CDR3nt: TGTGCCAGCAGGACGAACAGGGGGTACAACACCATATATTTT
CDR3aa: CASRTNRGYNTIYF

v_gene: TRBV9
j_gene: TRBJ2-7
abundance: -
d_gene: -
CDR3nt: TGTGCCAGCAGCGCCAGGCGTTACCCCTACGAGCAGTACTTC
CDR3aa: CASSARRYPYEQYF

v_gene: TRBV27
j_gene: TRBJ1-2
abundance: -
d_gene: -
CDR3nt: TGTGCCAGCAGCCGAAGGGGCCAGGTGGGTCCGTGGGGCTACACCTTC
CDR3aa: CASSRRGQVGPWGYTF

v_gene: TRBV5-1
j_gene: TRBJ2-7
abundance: -
d_gene: -
CDR3nt: TGCGCCAGCAGCTTGGGGCAGGGTAACGAGCAGTACTTC
CDR3aa: CASSLGQGNEQYF

v_gene: TRBV5-4
j_gene: TRBJ1-2
abundance: -
d_gene: TRBD1
CDR3nt: TGTGCCAGCAGCCGAGGGGGCGCCTATGGCTACACCTTC
CDR3aa: CASSRGGAYGYTF

v_gene: TRBV7-2
j_gene: TRBJ1-1
abundance: -
d_gene: TRBD1
CDR3nt: TGTGCCAGCAGCCCGCAGGTGGGACAGGTCAACACTGAAGCTTTCTTT
CDR3aa: CASSPQVGQVNTEAFF

v_gene: TRBV6-5
j_gene: TRBJ1-2
abundance: -
d_gene: -
CDR3nt: TGTGCCAGCAGTTCCCTAGGGCAGGGCTATGGCTACACCTTC
CDR3aa: CASSSLGQGYGYTF

v_gene: TRBV7-8
j_gene: TRBJ1-2
abundance: -
d_gene: -
CDR3nt: TGTGCCAGCAGCTTAGGACAGGCCGATGGCTACACCTTC
CDR3aa: CASSLGQADGYTF

v_gene: TRBV5-1
j_gene: TRBJ1-1
abundance: -
d_gene: -
CDR3nt: TGCGCCAGCAGCCTCAGGGGTTCGGGCACTGAAGCTTTCTTT
CDR3aa: CASSLRGSGTEAFF

v_gene: TRBV30
j_gene: TRBJ2-7
abundance: -
d_gene: -
CDR3nt: TGTGCCGGGAGTAATCTAGGACGGGGCTCCTACGAGCAGTACTTC
CDR3aa: CAGSNLGRGSYEQYF

v_gene: TRBV13
j_gene: TRBJ2-7
abundance: -
d_gene: TRBD1
CDR3nt: TGTGCCAGCAGCGCCGGGGACAGCCGAGGCGCCTACGAGCAGTACTTC
CDR3aa: CASSAGDSRGAYEQYF

v_gene: TRBV9
j_gene: TRBJ2-3
abundance: -
d_gene: -
CDR3nt: TGTGCCAGCAGCAGATACTTAGCAGATACGCAGTATTTT
CDR3aa: CASSRYLADTQYF

v_gene: TRBV30
j_gene: TRBJ1-1
abundance: -
d_gene: TRBD1
CDR3nt: TGTGCCTGGAGTGTAGGAGGGGGCTGGACTGAAGCTTTCTTT
CDR3aa: CAWSVGGGWTEAFF

v_gene: TRBV19
j_gene: TRBJ2-1
abundance: -
d_gene: TRBD2
CDR3nt: TGTGCCAGTAGCCCTAAGGGACTAGCGGGAGCTGCCTTCTACAATGAGCAGTTCTTC
CDR3aa: CASSPKGLAGAAFYNEQFF

v_gene: TRBV6-5
j_gene: TRBJ2-1
abundance: -
d_gene: TRBD2
CDR3nt: TGTGCCAGCAGTTACGTAGCGGGGAATGAGCAGTTCTTC
CDR3aa: CASSYVAGNEQFF

v_gene: TRBV6-1
j_gene: TRBJ2-7
abundance: -
d_gene: TRBD1
CDR3nt: TGTGCCAGCAGCTTACGGACAGGCTCCTACGAGCAGTACTTC
CDR3aa: CASSLRTGSYEQYF

v_gene: TRBV30
j_gene: TRBJ2-5
abundance: -
d_gene: -
CDR3nt: TGTGCCTGTGACAGGAACCAAGAGACCCAGTACTTC
CDR3aa: CACDRNQETQYF

v_gene: TRBV4-1
j_gene: TRBJ2-2
abundance: -
d_gene: -
CDR3nt: TGCGCCAGCAGCCAAGATGGTCGGGGATACACCGGGGAGCTGTTTTTT
CDR3aa: CASSQDGRGYTGELFF

v_gene: TRBV25-1
j_gene: TRBJ2-3
abundance: -
d_gene: -
CDR3nt: TGTGCCAGCAGTGCCTCCACAGATACGCAGTATTTT
CDR3aa: CASSASTDTQYF

v_gene: TRBV19
j_gene: TRBJ1-2
abundance: -
d_gene: TRBD1
CDR3nt: TGTGCCAGTAGGCCGGGACAGGGGACGGACTATGGCTACACCTTC
CDR3aa: CASRPGQGTDYGYTF